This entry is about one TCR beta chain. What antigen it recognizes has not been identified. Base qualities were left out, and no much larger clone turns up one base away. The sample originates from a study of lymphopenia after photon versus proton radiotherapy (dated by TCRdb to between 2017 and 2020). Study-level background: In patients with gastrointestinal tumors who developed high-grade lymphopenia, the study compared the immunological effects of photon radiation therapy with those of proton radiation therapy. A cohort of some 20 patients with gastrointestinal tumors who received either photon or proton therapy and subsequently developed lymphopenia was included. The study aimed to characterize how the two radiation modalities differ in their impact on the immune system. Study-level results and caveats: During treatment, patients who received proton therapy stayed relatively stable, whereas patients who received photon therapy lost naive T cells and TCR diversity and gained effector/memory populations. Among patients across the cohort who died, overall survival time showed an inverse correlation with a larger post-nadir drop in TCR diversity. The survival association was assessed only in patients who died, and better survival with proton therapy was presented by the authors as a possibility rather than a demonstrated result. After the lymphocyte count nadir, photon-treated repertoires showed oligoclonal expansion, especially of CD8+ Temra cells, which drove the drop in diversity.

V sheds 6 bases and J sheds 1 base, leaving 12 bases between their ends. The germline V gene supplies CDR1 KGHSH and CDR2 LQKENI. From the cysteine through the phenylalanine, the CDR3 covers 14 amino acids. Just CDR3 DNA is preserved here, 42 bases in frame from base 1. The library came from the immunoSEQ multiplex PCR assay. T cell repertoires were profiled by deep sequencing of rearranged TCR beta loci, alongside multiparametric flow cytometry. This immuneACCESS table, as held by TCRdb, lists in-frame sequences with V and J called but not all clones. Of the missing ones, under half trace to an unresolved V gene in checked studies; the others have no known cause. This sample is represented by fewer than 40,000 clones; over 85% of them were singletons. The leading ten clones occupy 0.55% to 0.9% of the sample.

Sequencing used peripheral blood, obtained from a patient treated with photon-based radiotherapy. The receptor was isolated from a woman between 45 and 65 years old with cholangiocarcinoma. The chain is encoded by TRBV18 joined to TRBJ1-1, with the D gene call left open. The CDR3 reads CASSPGSRNTEAFF. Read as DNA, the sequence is TGTGCCAGCTCTCCGGGGAGCCGGAACACTGAAGCTTTCTTT.